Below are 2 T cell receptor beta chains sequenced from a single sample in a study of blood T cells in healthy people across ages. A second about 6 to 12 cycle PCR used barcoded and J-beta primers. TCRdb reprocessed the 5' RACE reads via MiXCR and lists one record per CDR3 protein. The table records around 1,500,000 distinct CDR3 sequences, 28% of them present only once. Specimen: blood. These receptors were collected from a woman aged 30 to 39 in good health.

This CDR3 is CASSFPTIGGKPHNEQFF. In nucleotides, the CDR3 is TGTGCCAGCAGTTTCCCCACAATCGGGGGTAAACCCCACAATGAGCAGTTCTTC. The V and J genes are TRBV28 and TRBJ2-1, with a tentative D call TRBD2 (6 bases). Germline assignment: CDR1 MDHEN and CDR2 SYDVKM. Deletions cut 3 bases from V and 5 bases from J, with 23 bases between. This CDR3 is 18 amino acids long. Looking up the rest from reference TRBV28 and TRBJ2-1 gives the full variable domain: DVKVTQSSRYLVKRTGEKVFLECVQDMDHENMFWYRQDPGLGLRLIYFSYDVKMKEKGDIPEGYSVSREKKERFSLILESASTNQTSMYLCASSFPTIGGKPHNEQFFGPGTRLTVL.

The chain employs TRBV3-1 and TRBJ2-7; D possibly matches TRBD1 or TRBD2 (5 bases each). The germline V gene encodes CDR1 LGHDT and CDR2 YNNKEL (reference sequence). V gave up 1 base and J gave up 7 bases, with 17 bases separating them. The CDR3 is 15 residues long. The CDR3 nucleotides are TGTGCCAGCAGCCAAGTGGGACCGCCAAGAGATGAGCAGTACTTC. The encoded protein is CASSQVGPPRDEQYF.